The present T cell receptor (beta chain) was sequenced within a study of early stage breast cancer tumors. Study background: Samples were sequenced at around 10-fold average coverage.

Findings of the study overall: Most shared enriched TCRB sequences were commonly generated ones. Tumor and normal breast were distinguished via blood comparison in most of the 16 patients.

Concerning this clone: As yet, its antigen is unknown.

After removal of 3 bases from V and 6 bases from J, the junction contained 9 bases not matched to a gene. The CDR3 covers 16 residues. Germline V gene data show CDR1 as SGHDT and CDR2 as YYEEEE. Using immunoSEQ multiplex PCR, the repertoire was profiled, and TCRdb retains in-frame clones only, with some absent. The data show roughly 53,000 clones, with 90% to 95% seen just once and approximately 4.7% held by the top ten. V usage is TRBV5-6 and J usage is TRBJ1-5, with 10 bases aligning to TRBD1. This receptor was taken from a person aged 70 to 85 with breast cancer. Material: blood. The CDR3: CASSYAGTGAGQPQHF. For the CDR3, the DNA is TGTGCCAGCAGCTATGCCGGGACAGGGGCTGGTCAGCCCCAGCATTTT. Together with reference TRBV5-6 and TRBJ1-5, the CDR3 gives the full variable domain: DAGVTQSPTHLIKTRGQQVTLRCSPKSGHDTVSWYQQALGQGPQFIFQYYEEEERQRGNFPDRFSGHQFPNYSSELNVNALLLGDSALYLCASSYAGTGAGQPQHFGDGTRLSIL.